A single sample is the source of the 23 T cell receptor beta chains below, sequenced in a study of blood T cell repertoires in COVID-19. Some clones are missing from TCRdb's copy, which holds only in-frame ones; the method was immunoSEQ multiplex PCR. The sample shows 60,000 to 65,000 clones, approximately 80% of them seen only once. The sample comprised peripheral blood. The receptor source for this set is a woman aged 55-75 years with acute or convalescent COVID-19.

The chain has TRBV9 and TRBJ2-3; 8 nucleotides align to TRBD1. The CDR3 is made up of 14 amino acids. Germline V gene lookup returns CDR1 SGDLS and CDR2 YYNGEE. V lost 2 bases and J lost 4; bases outside the gene matches: 3. CDR3 DNA: TGTGCCAGCAGCGTCGGACAGGGCCCAGATACGCAGTATTTT. Translated, it gives CASSVGQGPDTQYF.

This clone came up once. This sequence joins TRBV5-8 and TRBJ2-6; D gene ambiguous. This CDR3 region has 15 residues. CDR1 is SGHTS and CDR2 is YDEGEE in the germline V gene. The germline V and J ends were trimmed by 1 base and 0 bases, with 5 bases remaining between them. As DNA, the CDR3 is TGTGCCAGCAGCTTGATTAGCTCTGGGGCCAACGTCCTGACTTTC. Translating gives CASSLISSGANVLTF.

J is TRBJ1-2 and V is TRBV5-1, with 7 nucleotides matching TRBD1. Germline values: CDR1 SGHRS, CDR2 YFSETQ. The CDR3 is made up of 13 amino acids. The trim removed 4 bases at V and 5 bases at J, leaving 5 bases unmatched. The CDR3 reads CASSQGQAYGYTF. Here the CDR3 DNA reads TGCGCCAGCAGCCAAGGACAGGCGTATGGCTACACCTTC. The complete variable domain, with remaining parts taken from reference TRBV5-1 and TRBJ1-2, reads KAGVTQTPRYLIKTRGQQVTLSCSPISGHRSVSWYQQTPGQGLQFLFEYFSETQRNKGNFPGRFSGRQFSNSRSEMNVSTLELGDSALYLCASSQGQAYGYTFGSGTRLTVV.

This chain uses TRBV19 with TRBJ1-1; D unclear. V lost 1 base to trimming and J lost 1 base, with 13 bases between them. The CDR3 has 16 amino acids. Germline values: CDR1 LNHDA, CDR2 SQIVND (reference sequence). CDR3 residues: CASSIVGSRGNTEAFF. CDR3 sequence (DNA): TGTGCCAGTAGTATAGTTGGGTCCCGAGGGAACACTGAAGCTTTCTTT.

This chain uses TRBV19 with TRBJ2-6; tentative D call: TRBD1 (5 bases). Per the germline V gene, CDR1 is LNHDA and CDR2 is SQIVND (reference sequence). The CDR3 has 15 amino acids. Trimming left V 3 bases short and J 2 bases short, with 8 bases between. The CDR3 is CASSIDSPGANVLTF. CDR3 bases: TGTGCCAGTAGTATCGACAGTCCTGGGGCCAACGTCCTGACTTTC.

This clone was seen just once. The chain is built from TRBV4-1 and TRBJ1-2, with 8 bases that match TRBD1. Germline V CDR1 and CDR2: MGHRA, YSYEKL. J gave up 6 bases and V 4 bases, and 10 bases lay outside the gene matches. The CDR3 extends over 15 amino acids. In DNA form, the CDR3 reads TGCGCCAGCAGCCTTCTCGGACAGGGCGGGGATGGCTACACCTTC. This encodes CASSLLGQGGDGYTF.

The chain has TRBV18 and TRBJ2-1, with TRBD1 matching over 7 bases. The CDR3 totals 15 residues. The germline CDR1 and CDR2 sequences are KGHSH and LQKENI. The junction had 9 bases not matched to a gene; V was cut back by 0 bases and J by 10 bases. In DNA, the CDR3 is TGTGCCAGCTCACCACCGGGGGCAGGGGGTGACGAGCAGTTCTTC. It yields the protein CASSPPGAGGDEQFF.

This clone was found once. The chain carries TRBV7-9 and TRBJ1-5; D is possibly TRBD1 (5 bases). This CDR3 region has 16 residues. Trimming took 1 base from V and 6 from J, leaving 16 bases between them. The germline gives CDR1 SEHNR, CDR2 FQNEAQ (reference sequence). This CDR3 reads CASSLGRTGGGQPQHF. The CDR3 DNA reads as TGTGCCAGCAGCTTAGGACGGACCGGCGGGGGTCAGCCCCAGCATTTT.

The gene calls are TRBV9 and TRBJ2-5, with 8 bases aligning to TRBD1. CDR3 length: 17 residues. Trimming at V came to 0 bases and at J to 3 bases, leaving 10 bases not matched to a gene. CDR1 is SGDLS and CDR2 is YYNGEE in the germline V gene. In DNA, the CDR3 is TGTGCCAGCAGCGTAGACCCTCCCCAGGGGGCAAAAGAGACCCAGTACTTC. It encodes CASSVDPPQGAKETQYF.

This chain connects TRBV19 to TRBJ1-1; 10 nucleotides match TRBD1. V lost 6 bases and J lost 5; bases outside the gene matches: 12. Germline V gene data show CDR1 as LNHDA and CDR2 as SQIVND (reference sequence). This CDR3 contains 16 residues. CDR3 sequence: CASRPTWTGGGTEAFF. The CDR3, as DNA: TGTGCCAGTAGGCCCACATGGACAGGGGGAGGAACTGAAGCTTTCTTT.

The chain combines TRBV5-1 with TRBJ2-3, with 10 bases matching TRBD2. The CDR3 consists of 18 residues. The V segment lost 2 bases and the J segment 7 bases; nucleotides outside the gene matches: 16. CDR1 is SGHRS, CDR2 YFSETQ, per germline. The CDR3 DNA reads TGCGCCAGCAGCTTACTAGCGGGGACTACTGGGCAAATGAATACGCAGTATTTT. Translation gives CASSLLAGTTGQMNTQYF.

This chain uses TRBV5-1 with TRBJ2-2, with 7 bases fitting TRBD1. The length of the CDR3 is 15 residues. V lost 1 base, J lost 2 bases, and 2 bases stayed unmatched. Germline CDR1 reads SGHRS; CDR2 reads YFSETQ. This CDR3 is CASSLNRGNTGELFF. The DNA of the CDR3 is TGCGCCAGCAGCTTGAACAGGGGTAACACCGGGGAGCTGTTTTTT.

This clone was recorded a few times. The rearrangement joins TRBV15 to TRBJ2-7; TRBD1 agrees at 9 bases. Trimming removed 5 bases from V and 7 bases from J; junction bases left unmatched: 9. The CDR3 consists of 14 residues. The germline V gene has CDR1 LNHNV and CDR2 YYDKDF (reference sequence). The CDR3 sequence: CATSRRGQGQEQYF. CDR3 nucleotides: TGTGCCACCAGCCGAAGGGGACAGGGACAAGAGCAGTACTTC.

The chain couples TRBV7-2 to TRBJ2-7; 7 nucleotides line up with TRBD1. Germline assignment: CDR1 SGHTA and CDR2 FQGNSA. V was clipped by 4 bases and J by 2 bases; unmatched bases: 5. The CDR3 covers 14 residues. DNA for the CDR3: TGTGCCAGCAGCTCCGGGACAGACCCCTACGAGCAGTACTTC. The encoded protein is CASSSGTDPYEQYF.

This chain connects TRBV10-3 to TRBJ2-3, with no clear D. The germline V and J ends were trimmed by 4 bases and 2 bases, with 7 bases remaining between them. The CDR3 is made up of 13 amino acids. The V gene's germline CDR1 is ENHRY and CDR2 SYGVKD. The CDR3 coding sequence is TGTGCCATCAGTGGACTGCTCACAGATACGCAGTATTTT. Its translation is CAISGLLTDTQYF.

The sample holds a few counts of this clone. J is TRBJ1-2 and V is TRBV24-1, with TRBD1 identical over 9 bases. This CDR3 region has 17 residues. The V gene's germline CDR1 is KGHDR and CDR2 SFDVKD. Germline trimming cut 3 bases from V and 8 bases from J; bases unmatched to any gene: 15. The CDR3 reads CATSDPSGTGFLGGYTF. The CDR3 bases are TGTGCCACCAGTGATCCCTCCGGGACAGGGTTTCTTGGGGGCTACACCTTC.

Only a few counts were recorded for this clone. The CDR3 DNA sequence: TGTGCCAGCAGCTTATATCTACGGAGAGGAGAGACCCAGTACTTC. Its translation is CASSLYLRRGETQYF. The genes are TRBV7-2 and TRBJ2-5; D gene uncertain. The germline gives CDR1 SGHTA, CDR2 FQGNSA. There are 15 residues in the CDR3. Trimming shortened V by 2 bases and J by 4 bases, and 14 bases separated the two germline ends.

This clone was observed a handful of times. The V gene is TRBV5-6, the J gene TRBJ2-2; D might be TRBD1 (6 bases). Between the trimmed V and J ends, which lost 4 bases and 4 bases, there was a span of 11 bases. There are 14 residues in the CDR3. Germline V gene lookup returns CDR1 SGHDT and CDR2 YYEEEE. The DNA of the CDR3 is TGTGCCAGCAGCAACGCAGGGGTCACCGGGGAGCTGTTTTTT. Translated, it gives CASSNAGVTGELFF.

J is TRBJ1-1 and V is TRBV7-2, with 10 bases that match TRBD1. This CDR3 is 14 amino acids long. Germline trimming cut 3 bases from V and 6 bases from J; bases unmatched to any gene: 4. Germline CDR1 reads SGHTA; CDR2 reads FQGNSA. The CDR3 protein is CASSLRDRGPEAFF. The CDR3 nucleotides are TGTGCCAGCAGCTTGAGGGACAGGGGCCCTGAAGCTTTCTTT.

This chain joins TRBV7-9 and TRBJ1-3; TRBD1 is a possible D gene (5 bases). Germline assignment: CDR1 SEHNR and CDR2 FQNEAQ (reference sequence). V lost 3 bases and J 6 bases, leaving 9 bases between the germline ends. The CDR3 sequence is 13 residues long. This CDR3 reads CASSFQGSNTIYF. CDR3 DNA sequence: TGTGCCAGCAGCTTCCAGGGTTCAAACACCATATATTTT. Combining the CDR3 with reference TRBV7-9 and TRBJ1-3 gives the whole variable domain DTGVSQNPRHKITKRGQNVTFRCDPISEHNRLYWYRQTLGQGPEFLTYFQNEAQLEKSRLLSDRFSAERPKGSFSTLEIQRTEQGDSAMYLCASSFQGSNTIYFGEGSWLTVV.

This clone was observed a handful of times. The chain uses TRBV11-2 and TRBJ1-2; D might be TRBD1 (5 bases). The germline V gene has CDR1 SGHAT and CDR2 FQNNGV. The V gene lost 0 bases and the J gene lost 7 bases, with 12 bases spanning the gap. This CDR3 has 14 amino acids. CDR3 nucleotides: TGTGCCAGCAGCTTAGATTTAGGGGCGTTTGGCTACACCTTC. Translated: CASSLDLGAFGYTF.

V gene TRBV3-1 (or the pseudogene TRBV3-2) combines with J gene TRBJ2-1; TRBD1 matches 10 bases. The CDR3 spans 16 residues. V dropped 4 bases and J dropped 8; count of bases not matched to a gene: 11. Germline CDR1 and CDR2: LGHDT and YNNKEL (reference sequence). The CDR3 protein is CASSLDRGQGFDEQFF. CDR3 nucleotides: TGTGCCAGCAGCCTAGACAGGGGGCAGGGGTTCGATGAGCAGTTCTTC.

This chain links TRBV10-2 with TRBJ1-2, with D perhaps matching TRBD1 (5 bases). The CDR3 extends over 13 amino acids. Trimming left V 8 bases short and J 8 bases short, with 18 bases between. The germline V gene has CDR1 WSHSY and CDR2 SAAADI. DNA for the CDR3: TGCGCCAGCTCGGGGGGAATTGCAGAGGGCTACACCTTC. Amino acid sequence: CASSGGIAEGYTF.